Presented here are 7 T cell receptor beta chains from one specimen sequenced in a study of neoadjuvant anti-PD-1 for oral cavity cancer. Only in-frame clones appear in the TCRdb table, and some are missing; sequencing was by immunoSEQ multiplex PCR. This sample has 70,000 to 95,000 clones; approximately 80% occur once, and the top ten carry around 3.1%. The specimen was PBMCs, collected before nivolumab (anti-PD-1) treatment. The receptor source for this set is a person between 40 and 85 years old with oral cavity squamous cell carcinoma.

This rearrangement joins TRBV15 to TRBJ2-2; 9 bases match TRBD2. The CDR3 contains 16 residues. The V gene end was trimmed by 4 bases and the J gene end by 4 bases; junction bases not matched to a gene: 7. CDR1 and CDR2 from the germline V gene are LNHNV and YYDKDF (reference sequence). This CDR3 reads CATSKSGRRGTGELFF. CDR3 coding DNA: TGTGCCACCAGCAAAAGCGGGAGGCGAGGCACCGGGGAGCTGTTTTTT.

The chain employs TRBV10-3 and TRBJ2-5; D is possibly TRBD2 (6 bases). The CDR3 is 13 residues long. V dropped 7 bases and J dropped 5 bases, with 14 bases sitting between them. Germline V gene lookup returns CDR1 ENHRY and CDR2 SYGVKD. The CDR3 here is CAIKSASDETQYF. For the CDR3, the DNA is TGTGCCATCAAGTCCGCTAGCGACGAGACCCAGTACTTC.

This CDR3 is CASSAPGLAAHEQYF. In DNA form, the CDR3 reads TGTGCCAGCAGCGCCCCGGGACTAGCGGCCCACGAGCAGTACTTC. The rearrangement uses TRBV5-4 and TRBJ2-7; 11 bases fit TRBD2. CDR1 SGHNT and CDR2 YYREEE come from the germline V gene (reference sequence). J was trimmed by 5 bases and V by 4 bases; bases with no gene match: 8. The CDR3 has 15 residues.

CDR3 sequence reads: CASSAYPPSGANVLTF. The CDR3 coding sequence is TGTGCCAGCAGCGCCTATCCTCCCTCTGGGGCCAACGTCCTGACTTTC. This chain uses TRBV9 with TRBJ2-6; D gene uncertain. V gave up 3 bases and J gave up 0 bases, with 10 bases separating them. The CDR3 has 16 residues. Germline loops: CDR1 SGDLS, CDR2 YYNGEE.

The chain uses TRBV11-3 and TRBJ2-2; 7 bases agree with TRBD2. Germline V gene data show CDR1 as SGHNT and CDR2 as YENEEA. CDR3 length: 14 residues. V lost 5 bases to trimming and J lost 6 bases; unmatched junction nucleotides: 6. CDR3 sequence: CASSQGREPGELFF. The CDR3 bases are TGTGCCAGCAGCCAAGGGCGGGAGCCCGGGGAGCTGTTTTTT.

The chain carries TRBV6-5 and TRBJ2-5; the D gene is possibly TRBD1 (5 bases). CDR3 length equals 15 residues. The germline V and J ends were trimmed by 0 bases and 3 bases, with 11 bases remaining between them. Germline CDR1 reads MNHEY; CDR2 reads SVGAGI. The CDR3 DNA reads TGTGCCAGCAGTTACTCGGGGCGGCGAGAAGAGACCCAGTACTTC. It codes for CASSYSGRREETQYF.

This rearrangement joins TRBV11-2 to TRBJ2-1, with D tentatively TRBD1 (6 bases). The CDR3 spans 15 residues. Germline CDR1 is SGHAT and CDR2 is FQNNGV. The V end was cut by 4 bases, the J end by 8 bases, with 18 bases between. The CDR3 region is CASSSSGVRTDEQFF. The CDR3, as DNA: TGTGCCAGCAGCTCGTCAGGGGTCAGAACAGATGAGCAGTTCTTC.